Sequencing of this T cell receptor (beta chain) was carried out in a study of T cell responses to AZD1222 COVID-19 vaccine. Study-level points and caveats: No repertoire was sampled before or during the peak T cell response, only after it.

Method: immunoSEQ multiplex PCR; TCRdb's copy keeps in-frame clones and lacks some. The repertoire holds some 56,000 clones, with 85% to 90% as singletons. To note about this clone: Its antigen remains unidentified.

The CDR3 extends over 16 amino acids. The germline gives CDR1 MNHNS, CDR2 SASEGT. V was pared by 2 bases and J by 4 bases, with 7 bases of the junction left unmatched. Source: peripheral blood, taken 28 days after the second AZD1222 dose. The rearrangement uses TRBV6-1 and TRBJ2-7; 11 bases fit TRBD2. This clonotype was sampled from an adult who received the AZD1222 COVID-19 vaccine. CDR3 in amino acids: CASSENLASGRYEQYF. DNA for the CDR3: TGTGCCAGCAGTGAAAATCTGGCTAGCGGGAGGTACGAGCAGTACTTC.